One and the same sample provided the 6 T cell receptor beta chains below, sequenced in a study of cytomegalovirus exposure and HLA in healthy donors. Primers included in the PCR were 60 Vbeta and 13 Jbeta primers. Measured with immunoSEQ multiplex PCR; TCRdb has only the in-frame clones, and not every one. Of 130,000 or so clones listed, about 80% are singletons. The specimen was PBMCs. The receptors were gathered from a young man in good health and CMV-seronegative.

The chain has TRBV15 and TRBJ2-7; the D gene is possibly TRBD2 (5 bases). The CDR3 totals 16 residues. Trimming took off 0 bases at V and 4 bases at J, with 16 bases between the two ends. CDR1 is LNHNV and CDR2 is YYDKDF in the germline V gene (reference sequence). The DNA for the CDR3 is TGTGCCACCAGCAGAGATTTGTCAGCACTAGGATACGAGCAGTACTTC. Translating gives CATSRDLSALGYEQYF.

About this clone: One end of the junction varies from germline; a read error may be responsible. The J gene is TRBJ2-1, the V gene TRBV7-7, with a possible D match to TRBD2 (7 bases). CDR3 size: 15 residues. Germline-derived CDR1 and CDR2 are SSHAT and FNYEAQ (reference sequence). The CDR3 sequence: CASSLEGGAGHEQFF. In DNA form, the CDR3 reads TGTGCTAGCAGCTTAGAAGGGGGGGCCGGTCATGAGCAGTTCTTC.

V and J are TRBV28 and TRBJ1-5, with TRBD1 matching 7 bases. With V trimmed by 6 bases and J by 2 bases, 7 bases remained unmatched. Germline V gives CDR1 MDHEN, CDR2 SYDVKM. The CDR3 spans 15 residues. This CDR3 reads CASRSPTGRNQPQHF. CDR3 in DNA: TGTGCCAGCAGGTCCCCGACAGGGCGCAATCAGCCCCAGCATTTT.

As DNA, the CDR3 is TGTGCCACCTCACAGGGGGGACTAGCCAAAAACATTCAGTACTTC. This translates into CATSQGGLAKNIQYF. The chain couples TRBV15 to TRBJ2-4; 8 positions agree with TRBD1. The junction had 6 bases not matched to a gene; V was cut back by 8 bases and J by 0 bases. The CDR3 contains 15 residues. CDR1 is LNHNV and CDR2 is YYDKDF in the germline V gene (reference sequence).

To note about this clone: Other DNA variants within this sample encode the same CDR3. The chain recombines TRBV5-1 with TRBJ2-5, with a possible D match to TRBD1 (5 bases). Trimming pared 1 base from V and 1 base from J, leaving 5 bases between. Germline assignment: CDR1 SGHRS and CDR2 YFSETQ. CDR3 size: 13 residues. The CDR3 loop reads CASSLRGQETQYF. The DNA of the CDR3 is TGCGCCAGCAGCTTGAGGGGCCAAGAGACCCAGTACTTC.

By sample share, this clone is medium-sized (0.01 to 0.1%). J is TRBJ1-1 and V is TRBV7-9; D is undetermined. The germline CDR1 and CDR2 sequences are SEHNR and FQNEAQ (reference sequence). This CDR3 is 13 amino acids long. With 1 base removed from V and 1 base from J, the gap between germline ends came to 4 bases. CDR3 loop: CASSLDTNTEAFF. For the CDR3, the DNA is TGTGCCAGCAGCTTAGACACGAACACTGAAGCTTTCTTT. Together with reference TRBV7-9 and TRBJ1-1, the CDR3 gives the full variable domain: DTGVSQNPRHKITKRGQNVTFRCDPISEHNRLYWYRQTLGQGPEFLTYFQNEAQLEKSRLLSDRFSAERPKGSFSTLEIQRTEQGDSAMYLCASSLDTNTEAFFGQGTRLTVV.